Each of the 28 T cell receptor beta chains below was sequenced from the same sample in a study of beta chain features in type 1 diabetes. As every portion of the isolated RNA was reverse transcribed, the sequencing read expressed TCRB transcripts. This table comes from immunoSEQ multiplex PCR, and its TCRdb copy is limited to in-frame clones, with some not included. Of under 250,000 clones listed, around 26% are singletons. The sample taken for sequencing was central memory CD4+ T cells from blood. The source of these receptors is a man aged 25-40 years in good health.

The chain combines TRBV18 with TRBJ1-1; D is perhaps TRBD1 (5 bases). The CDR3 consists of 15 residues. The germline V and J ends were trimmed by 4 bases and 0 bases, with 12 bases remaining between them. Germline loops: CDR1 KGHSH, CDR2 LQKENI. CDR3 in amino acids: CASSLSTGVNTEAFF. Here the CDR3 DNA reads TGTGCCAGCTCACTATCAACAGGCGTGAACACTGAAGCTTTCTTT.

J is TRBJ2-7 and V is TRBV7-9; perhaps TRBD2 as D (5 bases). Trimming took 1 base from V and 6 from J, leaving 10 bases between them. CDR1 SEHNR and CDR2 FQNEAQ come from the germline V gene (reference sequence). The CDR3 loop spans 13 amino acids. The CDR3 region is CASSLEGVGEQYF. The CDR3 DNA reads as TGTGCCAGCAGCTTAGAGGGAGTTGGCGAGCAGTACTTC.

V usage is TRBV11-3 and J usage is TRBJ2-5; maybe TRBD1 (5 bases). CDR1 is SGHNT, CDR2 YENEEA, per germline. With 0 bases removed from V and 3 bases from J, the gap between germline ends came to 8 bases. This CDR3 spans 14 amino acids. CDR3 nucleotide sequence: TGTGCCAGCAGCTTAGACAGGGCTAAAGAGACCCAGTACTTC. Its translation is CASSLDRAKETQYF.

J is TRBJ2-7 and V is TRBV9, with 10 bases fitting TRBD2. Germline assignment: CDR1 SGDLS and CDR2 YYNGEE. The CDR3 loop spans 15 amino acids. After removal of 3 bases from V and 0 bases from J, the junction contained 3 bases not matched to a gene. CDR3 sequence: CASSASGSISYEQYF. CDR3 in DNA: TGTGCCAGCAGCGCTAGCGGGAGTATCTCCTACGAGCAGTACTTC.

The CDR3 spells CASSRGPPVAYEQYF. The CDR3 DNA reads TGTGCCAGCAGTCGCGGGCCGCCGGTAGCCTACGAGCAGTACTTC. This chain connects TRBV2 to TRBJ2-7; TRBD2 is a possible D gene (5 bases). With 5 bases removed from V and 2 bases from J, the gap between germline ends came to 16 bases. The CDR3 spans 15 residues. Germline V CDR1 and CDR2: SNHLY, FYNNEI.

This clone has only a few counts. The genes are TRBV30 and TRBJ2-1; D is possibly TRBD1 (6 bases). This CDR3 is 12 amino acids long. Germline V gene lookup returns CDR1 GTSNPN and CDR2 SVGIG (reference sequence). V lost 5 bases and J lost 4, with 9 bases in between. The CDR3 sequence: CAWSQGYNEQFF. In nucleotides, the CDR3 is TGTGCCTGGTCACAGGGTTACAATGAGCAGTTCTTC. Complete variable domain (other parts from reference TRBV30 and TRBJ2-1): SQTIHQWPATLVQPVGSPLSLECTVEGTSNPNLYWYRQAAGRGLQLLFYSVGIGQISSEVPQNLSASRPQDRQFILSSKKLLLSDSGFYLCAWSQGYNEQFFGPGTRLTVL.

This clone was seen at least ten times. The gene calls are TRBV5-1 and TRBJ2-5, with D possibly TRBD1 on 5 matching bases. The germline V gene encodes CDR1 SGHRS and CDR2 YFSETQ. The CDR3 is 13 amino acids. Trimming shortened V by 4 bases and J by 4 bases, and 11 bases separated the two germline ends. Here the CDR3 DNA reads TGCGCCAGCAGCCAGGGAAGTACAGAGACCCAGTACTTC. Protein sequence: CASSQGSTETQYF.

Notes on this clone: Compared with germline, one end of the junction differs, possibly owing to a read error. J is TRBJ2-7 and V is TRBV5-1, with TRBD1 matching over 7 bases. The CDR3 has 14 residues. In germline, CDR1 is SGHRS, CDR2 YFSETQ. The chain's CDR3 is CACSLSGQTYEQYF. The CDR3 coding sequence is TGCGCCTGCAGCTTGTCGGGACAGACCTACGAGCAGTACTTC.

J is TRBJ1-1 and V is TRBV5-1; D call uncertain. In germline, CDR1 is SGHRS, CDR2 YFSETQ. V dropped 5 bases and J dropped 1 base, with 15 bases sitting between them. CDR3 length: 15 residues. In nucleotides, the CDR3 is TGCGCCAGCAGGGGATCGGAGCAAGGGAACACTGAAGCTTTCTTT. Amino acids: CASRGSEQGNTEAFF.

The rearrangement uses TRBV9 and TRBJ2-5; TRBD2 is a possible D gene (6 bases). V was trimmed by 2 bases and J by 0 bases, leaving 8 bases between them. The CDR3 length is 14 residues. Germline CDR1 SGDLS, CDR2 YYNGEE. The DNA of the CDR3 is TGTGCCAGCAGCGTCGTAGCGGACCAAGAGACCCAGTACTTC. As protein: CASSVVADQETQYF.

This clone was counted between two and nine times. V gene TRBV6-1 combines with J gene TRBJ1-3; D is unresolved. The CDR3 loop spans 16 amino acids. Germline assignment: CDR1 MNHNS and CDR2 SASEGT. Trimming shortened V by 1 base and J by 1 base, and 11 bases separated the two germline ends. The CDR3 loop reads CASSEETRVSGNTIYF. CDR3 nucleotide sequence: TGTGCCAGCAGTGAAGAGACCAGAGTTTCTGGAAACACCATATATTTT.

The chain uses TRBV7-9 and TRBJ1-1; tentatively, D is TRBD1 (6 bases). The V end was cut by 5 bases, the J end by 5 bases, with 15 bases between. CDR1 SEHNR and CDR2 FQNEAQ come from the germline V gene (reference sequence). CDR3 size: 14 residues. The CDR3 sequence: CASSPDLGATEAFF. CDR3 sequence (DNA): TGTGCCAGCAGCCCGGACCTGGGGGCAACTGAAGCTTTCTTT. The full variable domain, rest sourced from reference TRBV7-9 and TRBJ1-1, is DTGVSQNPRHKITKRGQNVTFRCDPISEHNRLYWYRQTLGQGPEFLTYFQNEAQLEKSRLLSDRFSAERPKGSFSTLEIQRTEQGDSAMYLCASSPDLGATEAFFGQGTRLTVV.

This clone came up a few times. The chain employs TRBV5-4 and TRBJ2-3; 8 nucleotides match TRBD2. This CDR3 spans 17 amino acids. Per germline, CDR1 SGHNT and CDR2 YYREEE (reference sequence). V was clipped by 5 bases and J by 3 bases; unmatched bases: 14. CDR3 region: CASRSPGRAGGTDTQYF. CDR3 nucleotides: TGTGCCAGCAGAAGTCCCGGGAGGGCCGGGGGGACAGATACGCAGTATTTT.

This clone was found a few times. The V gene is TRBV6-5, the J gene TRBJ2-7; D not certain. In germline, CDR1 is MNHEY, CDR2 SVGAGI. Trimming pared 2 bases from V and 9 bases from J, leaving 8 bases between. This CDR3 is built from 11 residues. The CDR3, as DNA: TGTGCCAGCAGTTACGGTGCCGCGCAGTACTTC. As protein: CASSYGAAQYF.

CDR3 loop: CASGGGTYYGYTF. The DNA of the CDR3 is TGTGCCAGCGGTGGCGGGACGTACTATGGCTACACCTTC. This chain uses TRBV6-5 with TRBJ1-2, with D perhaps TRBD1 (5 bases). Trimming left V 8 bases short and J 3 bases short, with 13 bases between. The germline gives CDR1 MNHEY, CDR2 SVGAGI. The CDR3 is 13 residues long.

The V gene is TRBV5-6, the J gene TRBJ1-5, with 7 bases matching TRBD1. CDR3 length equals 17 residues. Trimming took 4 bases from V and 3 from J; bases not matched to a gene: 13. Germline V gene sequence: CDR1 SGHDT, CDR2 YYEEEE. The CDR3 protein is CASSRGQGEAPNQPQHF. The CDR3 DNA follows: TGTGCCAGCAGCCGCGGGCAGGGGGAAGCCCCCAATCAGCCCCAGCATTTT.

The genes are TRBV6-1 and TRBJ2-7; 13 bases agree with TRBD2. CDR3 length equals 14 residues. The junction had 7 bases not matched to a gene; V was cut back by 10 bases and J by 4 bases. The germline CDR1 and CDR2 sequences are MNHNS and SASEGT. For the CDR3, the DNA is TGTGCCACCTCCAGGACTAGCGGGAGTTACGAGCAGTACTTC. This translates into CATSRTSGSYEQYF.

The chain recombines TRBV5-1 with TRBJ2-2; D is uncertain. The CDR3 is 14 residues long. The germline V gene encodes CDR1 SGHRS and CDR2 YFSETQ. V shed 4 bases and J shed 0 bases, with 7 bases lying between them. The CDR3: CASSENANTGELFF. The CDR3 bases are TGCGCCAGCAGCGAAAACGCGAACACCGGGGAGCTGTTTTTT.

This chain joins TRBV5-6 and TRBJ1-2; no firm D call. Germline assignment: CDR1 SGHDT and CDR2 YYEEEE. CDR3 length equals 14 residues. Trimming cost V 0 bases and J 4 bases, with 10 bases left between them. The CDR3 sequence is CASSLGSISYGYTF. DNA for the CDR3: TGTGCCAGCAGCTTGGGATCGATCTCCTATGGCTACACCTTC.

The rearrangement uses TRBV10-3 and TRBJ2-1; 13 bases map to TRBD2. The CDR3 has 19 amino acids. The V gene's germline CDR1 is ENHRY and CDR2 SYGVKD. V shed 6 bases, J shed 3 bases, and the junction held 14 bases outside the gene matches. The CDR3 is CAISSTGTSGNEVYNEQFF. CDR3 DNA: TGTGCCATCAGCTCGACCGGGACTAGCGGGAATGAAGTCTACAATGAGCAGTTCTTC.

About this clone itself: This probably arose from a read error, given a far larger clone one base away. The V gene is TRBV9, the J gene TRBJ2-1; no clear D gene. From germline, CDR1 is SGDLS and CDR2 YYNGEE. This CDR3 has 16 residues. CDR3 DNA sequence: TGTTCCAGCAGCCGTACTTCAGCGATCTCCTACAATGAGCAGTTCTTC. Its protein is CSSSRTSAISYNEQFF.

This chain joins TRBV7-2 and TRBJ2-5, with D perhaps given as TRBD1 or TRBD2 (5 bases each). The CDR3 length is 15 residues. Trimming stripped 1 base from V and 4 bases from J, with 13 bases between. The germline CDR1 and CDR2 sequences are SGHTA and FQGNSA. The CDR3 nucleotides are TGTGCCAGCAGCTTAGATGGGACCCGGGGAGAGACCCAGTACTTC. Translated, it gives CASSLDGTRGETQYF.

The CDR3 region has the DNA TGCAGTGCTGGGGACGTGAACATTCAGTACTTC. Its translation is CSAGDVNIQYF. This chain joins TRBV20-1 and TRBJ2-4, with D perhaps being TRBD1 or TRBD2 (5 bases each). Between the trimmed V and J ends, which lost 5 bases and 7 bases, there was a span of 9 bases. The CDR3 has 11 amino acids. Germline V lookup: CDR1 DFQATT, CDR2 SNEGSKA (reference sequence).

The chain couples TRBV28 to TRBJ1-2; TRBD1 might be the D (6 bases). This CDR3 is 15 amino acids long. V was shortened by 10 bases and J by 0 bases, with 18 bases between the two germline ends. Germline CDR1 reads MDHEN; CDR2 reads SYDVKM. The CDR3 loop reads CATRQGHGANYGYTF. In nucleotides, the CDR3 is TGTGCCACCCGCCAGGGGCACGGGGCTAACTATGGCTACACCTTC.

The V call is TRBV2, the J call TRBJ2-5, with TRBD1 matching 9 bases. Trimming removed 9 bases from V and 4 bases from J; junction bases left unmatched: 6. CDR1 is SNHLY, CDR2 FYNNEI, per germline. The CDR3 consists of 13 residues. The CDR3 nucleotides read TGTGCCAGTATGCGACAGGGGGGAGAGACCCAGTACTTC. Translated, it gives CASMRQGGETQYF.

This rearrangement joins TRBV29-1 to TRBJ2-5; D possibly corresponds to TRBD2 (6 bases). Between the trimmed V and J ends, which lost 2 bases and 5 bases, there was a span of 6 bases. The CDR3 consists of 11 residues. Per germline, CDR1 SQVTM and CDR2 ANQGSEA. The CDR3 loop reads CSVERGETQYF. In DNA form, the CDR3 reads TGCAGCGTTGAACGGGGGGAGACCCAGTACTTC.

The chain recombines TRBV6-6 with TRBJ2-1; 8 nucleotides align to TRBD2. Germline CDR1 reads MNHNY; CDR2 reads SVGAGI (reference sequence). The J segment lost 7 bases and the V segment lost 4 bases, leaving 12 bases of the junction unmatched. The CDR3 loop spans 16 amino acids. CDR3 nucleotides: TGTGCCAGCAGTTCCTGGCCAAAGCGGGAGCCTAATGAGCAGTTCTTC. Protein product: CASSSWPKREPNEQFF.

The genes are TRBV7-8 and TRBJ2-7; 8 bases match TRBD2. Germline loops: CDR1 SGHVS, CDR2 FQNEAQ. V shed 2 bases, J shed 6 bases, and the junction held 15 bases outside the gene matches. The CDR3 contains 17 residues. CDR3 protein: CASSLNGGRQAFGEQYF. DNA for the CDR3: TGTGCCAGCAGCTTAAACGGCGGGAGGCAAGCCTTTGGCGAGCAGTACTTC. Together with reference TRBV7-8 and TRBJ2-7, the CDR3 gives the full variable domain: GAGVSQSPRYKVAKRGQDVALRCDPISGHVSLFWYQQALGQGPEFLTYFQNEAQLDKSGLPSDRFFAERPEGSVSTLKIQRTQQEDSAVYLCASSLNGGRQAFGEQYFGPGTRLTVT.